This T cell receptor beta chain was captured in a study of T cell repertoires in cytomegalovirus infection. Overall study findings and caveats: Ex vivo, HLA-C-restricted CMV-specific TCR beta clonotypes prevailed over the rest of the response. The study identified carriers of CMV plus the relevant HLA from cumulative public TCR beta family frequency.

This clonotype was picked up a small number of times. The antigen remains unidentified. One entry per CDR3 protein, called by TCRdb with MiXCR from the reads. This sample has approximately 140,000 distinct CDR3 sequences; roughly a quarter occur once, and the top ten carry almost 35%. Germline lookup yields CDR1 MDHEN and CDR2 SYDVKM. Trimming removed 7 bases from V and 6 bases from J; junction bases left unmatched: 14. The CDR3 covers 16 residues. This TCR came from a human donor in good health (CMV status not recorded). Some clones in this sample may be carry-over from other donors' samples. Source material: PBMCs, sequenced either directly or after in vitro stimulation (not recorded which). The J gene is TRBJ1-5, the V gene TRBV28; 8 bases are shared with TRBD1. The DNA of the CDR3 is TGTGCCAGCACCACTTCGTCGGACAGGGAGTCTCAGCCCCAGCATTTT. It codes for CASTTSSDRESQPQHF.